The subject of this entry is one TCR beta chain. Its antigen remains unidentified. This sample stems from a study of OX40 agonist ivuxolimab in advanced cancers. In the study overall: Dose-escalation patients were diagnosed with hepatocellular carcinoma, melanoma, renal cell cancer or head and neck cancer. Patients were under 90% male with ages roughly 20 to 90, mean roughly 55.

Profiled with immunoSEQ multiplex PCR; TCRdb holds only in-frame clones, not every one. The repertoire holds 76,000 or so clones, with around nine tenths as singletons. Study-wide points: At 0.1 to 3.0 mg/kg, CD4+ and CD8+ blood T cells expanded clonally by week 6.

The germline gives CDR1 SGHRS, CDR2 YFSETQ. There are 18 residues in the CDR3. With 0 bases clipped from V and 0 bases from J, the junction kept 6 bases outside the gene matches. This sequence originates from an adult with an advanced solid tumor such as melanoma, head and neck, liver or kidney cancer. This material consisted of CD4+ or CD8+ T cells sorted from blood, taken in a trial of the OX40 agonist ivuxolimab. This sequence joins TRBV5-1 and TRBJ2-3, with 11 bases lining up with TRBD2. CDR3 region: CASSLGLAGPASTDTQYF. The CDR3 DNA reads TGCGCCAGCAGCTTGGGACTAGCGGGACCCGCTAGCACAGATACGCAGTATTTT.